This is a list of T cell receptor beta chains from one sample in a study of T cell responses to AZD1222 COVID-19 vaccine. Sequencing was performed with immunoSEQ multiplex PCR; in TCRdb, only in-frame clones are kept and a portion is missing. The sample has around 140,000 clones; 65% to 90% are singletons. This specimen consisted of peripheral blood, obtained 28 days after the second dose of the MenACWY control vaccine. These receptors were obtained from an adult who received the MenACWY meningococcal vaccine as a control. CDR3s include the opening cysteine and the closing phenylalanine or tryptophan. The order of the fields is D gene, V gene, clone size, CDR3 length, J gene, CDR3 protein, CDR3 DNA. The D gene is left open where the match is weak. Rows may omit the clone size; those that give it use once, few, many or a size class.

D gene: TRBD1; V gene: TRBV7-2; clone size: .; CDR3 length: 14; J gene: TRBJ1-1; CDR3 protein: CASSLRQGNTEAFF; CDR3 DNA: TGTGCCAGCAGCTTAAGACAGGGGAACACTGAAGCTTTCTTT
D gene: .; V gene: TRBV11-3; clone size: .; CDR3 length: 15; J gene: TRBJ2-7; CDR3 protein: CASSLGSHLSYEQYF; CDR3 DNA: TGTGCCAGCAGCTTAGGCTCCCACCTCTCCTACGAGCAGTACTTC
D gene: TRBD1; V gene: TRBV5-1; clone size: .; CDR3 length: 16; J gene: TRBJ2-5; CDR3 protein: CASSLAVGQGGETQYF; CDR3 DNA: TGCGCCAGCAGCTTGGCTGTGGGACAGGGGGGAGAGACCCAGTACTTC
D gene: .; V gene: TRBV5-5; clone size: .; CDR3 length: 16; J gene: TRBJ2-1; CDR3 protein: CASSRDRAGSYNEQFF; CDR3 DNA: TGTGCCAGCAGCCGCGACAGAGCCGGCTCCTACAATGAGCAGTTCTTC
D gene: TRBD1; V gene: TRBV5-1; clone size: .; CDR3 length: 15; J gene: TRBJ2-5; CDR3 protein: CASSLDGTGQETQYF; CDR3 DNA: TGCGCCAGCAGCTTGGACGGGACAGGGCAAGAGACCCAGTACTTC
D gene: .; V gene: TRBV11-3; clone size: .; CDR3 length: 16; J gene: TRBJ1-4; CDR3 protein: CASSLVLAADNEKLFF; CDR3 DNA: TGTGCCAGCAGCTTAGTGTTGGCAGCCGATAATGAAAAACTGTTTTTT
D gene: .; V gene: TRBV27; clone size: .; CDR3 length: 15; J gene: TRBJ1-2; CDR3 protein: CASSSLGTGNYGYTF; CDR3 DNA: TGTGCCAGCAGTTCGTTAGGAACTGGTAACTATGGCTACACCTTC
D gene: .; V gene: TRBV6-2/TRBV6-3; clone size: .; CDR3 length: 14; J gene: TRBJ2-5; CDR3 protein: CASSSIRRGETQYF; CDR3 DNA: TGTGCCAGCAGTTCGATCCGCCGCGGGGAGACCCAGTACTTC
D gene: .; V gene: TRBV5-8; clone size: .; CDR3 length: 15; J gene: TRBJ2-2; CDR3 protein: CASSSLGRSTGELFF; CDR3 DNA: TGTGCCAGCAGCTCGCTGGGCAGAAGCACCGGGGAGCTGTTTTTT
D gene: TRBD2; V gene: TRBV7-9; clone size: .; CDR3 length: 14; J gene: TRBJ2-3; CDR3 protein: CASSLAGGRDTQYF; CDR3 DNA: TGTGCCAGCAGCCTAGCGGGGGGGCGTGATACGCAGTATTTT
D gene: TRBD2; V gene: TRBV6-2/TRBV6-3; clone size: once; CDR3 length: 14; J gene: TRBJ2-3; CDR3 protein: CASSYGTSADTQYF; CDR3 DNA: TGTGCCAGCAGTTACGGGACTAGCGCAGATACGCAGTATTTT
D gene: .; V gene: TRBV7-2; clone size: .; CDR3 length: 15; J gene: TRBJ1-1; CDR3 protein: CASTRLGGLNTEAFF; CDR3 DNA: TGTGCCAGCACCCGTCTGGGCGGACTGAACACTGAAGCTTTCTTT
D gene: .; V gene: TRBV5-4; clone size: .; CDR3 length: 16; J gene: TRBJ2-2; CDR3 protein: CASSLYLRENTGELFF; CDR3 DNA: TGTGCCAGCAGCTTGTATCTTAGAGAGAACACCGGGGAGCTGTTTTTT
D gene: .; V gene: TRBV3-1/TRBV3-2; clone size: .; CDR3 length: 14; J gene: TRBJ2-3; CDR3 protein: CASTARASTDTQYF; CDR3 DNA: TGTGCCAGCACCGCACGAGCTAGCACAGATACGCAGTATTTT
D gene: TRBD1; V gene: TRBV27; clone size: .; CDR3 length: 15; J gene: TRBJ2-7; CDR3 protein: CASSSPGQGSYEQYF; CDR3 DNA: TGTGCCAGCAGTTCGCCGGGACAGGGGTCGTACGAGCAGTACTTC
D gene: .; V gene: TRBV5-6; clone size: once; CDR3 length: 14; J gene: TRBJ2-3; CDR3 protein: CASSLGSVTDTQYF; CDR3 DNA: TGTGCCAGCAGCTTGGGGTCCGTGACAGATACGCAGTATTTT
D gene: .; V gene: TRBV25-1; clone size: .; CDR3 length: 13; J gene: TRBJ1-2; CDR3 protein: CASSRGANYGYTF; CDR3 DNA: TGTGCCAGCAGTCGGGGGGCTAACTATGGCTACACCTTC
D gene: .; V gene: TRBV7-9; clone size: .; CDR3 length: 15; J gene: TRBJ2-1; CDR3 protein: CASSFSASSYNEQFF; CDR3 DNA: TGTGCCAGCAGCTTTTCGGCGAGCTCCTACAATGAGCAGTTCTTC
D gene: TRBD1; V gene: TRBV5-1; clone size: .; CDR3 length: 15; J gene: TRBJ2-1; CDR3 protein: CASSLDGDRYNEQFF; CDR3 DNA: TGCGCCAGCAGCTTGGATGGGGACAGGTACAATGAGCAGTTCTTC
D gene: TRBD1; V gene: TRBV5-4; clone size: .; CDR3 length: 15; J gene: TRBJ2-5; CDR3 protein: CASSAARGPGETQYF; CDR3 DNA: TGTGCCAGCAGCGCCGCCAGGGGGCCTGGAGAGACCCAGTACTTC
D gene: .; V gene: TRBV4-3; clone size: once; CDR3 length: 15; J gene: TRBJ1-5; CDR3 protein: CASSQVIGGFEPQHF; CDR3 DNA: TGCGCCAGCAGCCAAGTCATCGGAGGGTTTGAGCCCCAGCATTTT
D gene: .; V gene: TRBV6-5; clone size: few; CDR3 length: 14; J gene: TRBJ1-1; CDR3 protein: CASSYLEINTEAFF; CDR3 DNA: TGTGCCAGCAGTTACCTGGAAATAAACACTGAAGCTTTCTTT
D gene: TRBD1; V gene: TRBV19; clone size: .; CDR3 length: 14; J gene: TRBJ1-5; CDR3 protein: CASSINSGGLPQHF; CDR3 DNA: TGTGCCAGTAGTATTAACTCAGGGGGCCTGCCCCAGCATTTT
D gene: .; V gene: TRBV12-3/TRBV12-4; clone size: once; CDR3 length: 13; J gene: TRBJ2-3; CDR3 protein: CASTTRRTDTQYF; CDR3 DNA: TGTGCCAGCACCACAAGACGGACAGATACGCAGTATTTT
D gene: .; V gene: TRBV12-2; clone size: .; CDR3 length: 16; J gene: TRBJ2-1; CDR3 protein: CASRLELAGEGNEQFF; CDR3 DNA: TGTGCAAGTCGCTTGGAACTAGCGGGGGAAGGCAATGAGCAGTTCTTC
D gene: TRBD1; V gene: TRBV14; clone size: .; CDR3 length: 15; J gene: TRBJ1-6; CDR3 protein: CASSPEGARNSPLHF; CDR3 DNA: TGTGCCAGCAGCCCAGAGGGGGCGCGGAATTCACCCCTCCACTTT
D gene: .; V gene: TRBV6-5; clone size: .; CDR3 length: 13; J gene: TRBJ2-7; CDR3 protein: CASRLLQGPEQYF; CDR3 DNA: TGTGCCAGCAGATTACTCCAGGGGCCCGAGCAGTACTTC
D gene: .; V gene: TRBV9; clone size: once; CDR3 length: 14; J gene: TRBJ2-1; CDR3 protein: CASSLKGPSNEQFF; CDR3 DNA: TGTGCCAGCAGCCTAAAGGGGCCCAGCAATGAGCAGTTCTTC
D gene: .; V gene: TRBV7-2; clone size: .; CDR3 length: 13; J gene: TRBJ1-6; CDR3 protein: CASSLAFQSTLHF; CDR3 DNA: TGTGCCAGCAGCTTAGCGTTCCAGTCCACCCTCCACTTT
D gene: .; V gene: TRBV10-3; clone size: .; CDR3 length: 12; J gene: TRBJ1-3; CDR3 protein: CAISVEGHTIYF; CDR3 DNA: TGTGCCATCAGTGTTGAGGGACACACCATATATTTT
D gene: .; V gene: TRBV7-9; clone size: .; CDR3 length: 13; J gene: TRBJ1-2; CDR3 protein: CASSPNDGVGYTF; CDR3 DNA: TGTGCCAGCAGCCCCAACGATGGCGTCGGCTACACCTTC
D gene: .; V gene: TRBV19; clone size: .; CDR3 length: 14; J gene: TRBJ1-2; CDR3 protein: CASSSRLLNYGYTF; CDR3 DNA: TGTGCCAGTAGCTCACGCCTACTTAATTATGGCTACACCTTC
D gene: TRBD1; V gene: TRBV11-2; clone size: .; CDR3 length: 15; J gene: TRBJ2-1; CDR3 protein: CASSLNRGHGNEQFF; CDR3 DNA: TGTGCCAGCAGCTTGAACAGGGGGCATGGTAATGAGCAGTTCTTC
D gene: TRBD1; V gene: TRBV6-4; clone size: once; CDR3 length: 13; J gene: TRBJ2-7; CDR3 protein: CASSIRQGYEQYF; CDR3 DNA: TGTGCCAGCAGCATAAGACAGGGGTACGAGCAGTACTTC
D gene: TRBD1; V gene: TRBV5-6; clone size: .; CDR3 length: 15; J gene: TRBJ1-1; CDR3 protein: CASSPRRQGNTEAFF; CDR3 DNA: TGTGCCAGCAGCCCCAGGAGACAGGGGAACACTGAAGCTTTCTTT
D gene: .; V gene: TRBV3-1/TRBV3-2; clone size: .; CDR3 length: 13; J gene: TRBJ2-5; CDR3 protein: CASIKQGRETQYF; CDR3 DNA: TGTGCCAGCATCAAACAGGGGAGGGAGACCCAGTACTTC
D gene: .; V gene: TRBV5-4; clone size: .; CDR3 length: 16; J gene: TRBJ2-3; CDR3 protein: CASSLGGSSSTDTQYF; CDR3 DNA: TGTGCCAGCAGCTTGGGCGGCTCTAGCTCTACAGATACGCAGTATTTT
D gene: .; V gene: TRBV7-9; clone size: .; CDR3 length: 17; J gene: TRBJ1-3; CDR3 protein: CASSAIRGPNSGNTIYF; CDR3 DNA: TGTGCCAGCAGCGCTATTAGAGGGCCCAACTCTGGAAACACCATATATTTT
D gene: .; V gene: TRBV25-1; clone size: .; CDR3 length: 14; J gene: TRBJ1-3; CDR3 protein: CASSPGGSGNTIYF; CDR3 DNA: TGTGCCAGCAGTCCAGGCGGCTCTGGAAACACCATATATTTT
D gene: .; V gene: TRBV28; clone size: .; CDR3 length: 12; J gene: TRBJ2-1; CDR3 protein: CASRNTRGFGFF; CDR3 DNA: TGTGCCAGCAGGAACACCAGGGGATTCGGGTTCTTC
D gene: .; V gene: TRBV7-8; clone size: .; CDR3 length: 16; J gene: TRBJ1-2; CDR3 protein: CASSPRRTSPGYGYTF; CDR3 DNA: TGTGCCAGCAGCCCCCGCCGGACGTCTCCTGGCTATGGCTACACCTTC
D gene: .; V gene: TRBV9; clone size: .; CDR3 length: 15; J gene: TRBJ2-2; CDR3 protein: CASSVLKRGTGELFF; CDR3 DNA: TGTGCCAGCAGCGTTCTAAAAAGGGGCACCGGGGAGCTGTTTTTT
D gene: .; V gene: TRBV11-2; clone size: .; CDR3 length: 16; J gene: TRBJ1-2; CDR3 protein: CASSLDIQGDPYGYTF; CDR3 DNA: TGTGCCAGCAGCTTAGATATCCAGGGAGATCCCTATGGCTACACCTTC
D gene: .; V gene: TRBV7-9; clone size: .; CDR3 length: 15; J gene: TRBJ2-2; CDR3 protein: CASSLTHPNTGELFF; CDR3 DNA: TGTGCCAGCAGCTTAACTCACCCGAACACCGGGGAGCTGTTTTTT
D gene: .; V gene: TRBV14; clone size: .; CDR3 length: 18; J gene: TRBJ2-7; CDR3 protein: CASSQDGPVVRASYEQYF; CDR3 DNA: TGTGCCAGCAGCCAAGATGGACCGGTAGTTCGAGCGAGCTACGAGCAGTACTTC
D gene: .; V gene: TRBV5-1; clone size: .; CDR3 length: 15; J gene: TRBJ1-1; CDR3 protein: CASSLEGRGDTEAFF; CDR3 DNA: TGCGCCAGCAGCTTGGAGGGCAGAGGGGACACTGAAGCTTTCTTT
D gene: TRBD1; V gene: TRBV19; clone size: .; CDR3 length: 15; J gene: TRBJ1-5; CDR3 protein: CASRTGTGRGQPQHF; CDR3 DNA: TGTGCCAGTAGGACCGGGACAGGGCGAGGACAGCCCCAGCATTTT
D gene: .; V gene: TRBV7-2; clone size: few; CDR3 length: 14; J gene: TRBJ1-1; CDR3 protein: CASSLVSGLAEAFF; CDR3 DNA: TGTGCCAGCAGCTTAGTTAGTGGGTTAGCTGAAGCTTTCTTT
D gene: TRBD1; V gene: TRBV7-9; clone size: .; CDR3 length: 17; J gene: TRBJ1-1; CDR3 protein: CASSLYGTGVKNTEAFF; CDR3 DNA: TGTGCCAGCAGCTTATACGGGACAGGAGTTAAGAACACTGAAGCTTTCTTT
D gene: TRBD2; V gene: TRBV19; clone size: once; CDR3 length: 13; J gene: TRBJ2-3; CDR3 protein: CASKVGGSNTQYF; CDR3 DNA: TGTGCCAGTAAGGTGGGAGGGTCGAATACGCAGTATTTT
D gene: .; V gene: TRBV6-4; clone size: once; CDR3 length: 13; J gene: TRBJ1-1; CDR3 protein: CASSETLQGRAFF; CDR3 DNA: TGTGCCAGCAGTGAGACACTGCAGGGGAGAGCTTTCTTT
D gene: .; V gene: TRBV18; clone size: .; CDR3 length: 17; J gene: TRBJ2-5; CDR3 protein: CASSPLRSQGEGETQYF; CDR3 DNA: TGTGCCAGCTCACCACTAAGGTCCCAGGGAGAGGGAGAGACCCAGTACTTC
D gene: TRBD1; V gene: TRBV18; clone size: .; CDR3 length: 18; J gene: TRBJ1-2; CDR3 protein: CASSPLLPGQDINYGYTF; CDR3 DNA: TGTGCCAGCTCACCACTACTTCCGGGACAGGACATTAACTATGGCTACACCTTC
D gene: TRBD1; V gene: TRBV7-9; clone size: once; CDR3 length: 17; J gene: TRBJ2-2; CDR3 protein: CASSARTGLSNTGELFF; CDR3 DNA: TGTGCCAGCAGCGCAAGGACAGGGCTAAGTAACACCGGGGAGCTGTTTTTT
D gene: .; V gene: TRBV5-1; clone size: .; CDR3 length: 14; J gene: TRBJ2-2; CDR3 protein: CASLGQTNTGELFF; CDR3 DNA: TGCGCCAGCTTAGGACAAACGAACACCGGGGAGCTGTTTTTT